Shown below are 22 T cell receptor beta chains from a single sample sequenced in a study of cytomegalovirus exposure and HLA in healthy donors. The PCR contained 60 Vbeta and 13 Jbeta primers. The method was immunoSEQ multiplex PCR; TCRdb's version includes in-frame clones alone and lacks a portion of them. The sample consists of approximately 280,000 clones, approximately 90% of them appearing once. Material for sequencing was PBMCs. All receptors derive from a man aged 35-49 years in good health and CMV-seropositive.

The chain joins TRBV5-1 to TRBJ1-2; TRBD1 matches at 9 bases. The germline V gene has CDR1 SGHRS and CDR2 YFSETQ. V trimming: 5 bases; J trimming: 7 bases; junction bases outside the gene matches: 12. This CDR3 is built from 15 residues. The CDR3 sequence is CASRVPGQGRAGYTF. The DNA of the CDR3 is TGCGCCAGCAGGGTCCCGGGACAGGGAAGGGCTGGCTACACCTTC.

This chain uses TRBV2 with TRBJ2-1; 11 bases map to TRBD2. V lost 6 bases to trimming and J lost 0 bases; unmatched junction nucleotides: 13. CDR1 is SNHLY and CDR2 is FYNNEI in the germline V gene. The CDR3 is made up of 19 amino acids. This CDR3 reads CASSWTGTSGSHSYNEQFF. The CDR3 nucleotides read TGTGCCAGCAGCTGGACCGGGACTAGCGGTTCCCACTCCTACAATGAGCAGTTCTTC.

With respect to this clone: Other nucleotide sequences from this sample produce the same CDR3. This chain connects TRBV29-1 to TRBJ2-7, with 13 bases identical to TRBD2. Germline V gene lookup returns CDR1 SQVTM and CDR2 ANQGSEA. This CDR3 has 16 amino acids. Trimming at V came to 3 bases and at J to 6 bases, leaving 11 bases not matched to a gene. The CDR3 reads CSVEGPGTSGMGEQYF. CDR3 in DNA: TGCAGCGTTGAGGGCCCCGGGACTAGCGGGATGGGCGAGCAGTACTTC.

The chain recombines TRBV5-1 with TRBJ2-4, with 10 bases lining up with TRBD2. The CDR3 is 13 residues long. V shed 5 bases, J shed 5 bases, and the junction held 1 base outside the gene matches. The germline V gene has CDR1 SGHRS and CDR2 YFSETQ. In nucleotides, the CDR3 is TGCGCCAGCAGGCTAGCGGGGGAAAACATTCAGTACTTC. Translation: CASRLAGENIQYF.

V usage is TRBV5-4 and J usage is TRBJ1-4; 8 bases match TRBD1. This CDR3 is 17 amino acids long. Per germline, CDR1 SGHNT and CDR2 YYREEE (reference sequence). Trimming at V came to 3 bases and at J to 6 bases, leaving 13 bases not matched to a gene. CDR3 amino acids: CASSSGQGGFGDEKLFF. The CDR3 coding sequence is TGTGCCAGCAGCTCCGGACAGGGAGGTTTTGGGGATGAAAAACTGTTTTTT.

The J gene is TRBJ2-7, the V gene TRBV7-9; TRBD1 matches at 8 bases. Germline CDR1 and CDR2: SEHNR and FQNEAQ (reference sequence). This CDR3 is 14 amino acids long. Losses at the gene ends were 1 base for V and 3 bases for J; bases not matched to a gene: 2. CDR3 nucleotides: TGTGCCAGCAGCTTAGGGACAGGGTTCTACGAGCAGTACTTC. Translating gives CASSLGTGFYEQYF.

The J gene is TRBJ2-7, the V gene TRBV27; TRBD2 aligns across 7 bases. J gave up 2 bases and V 3 bases, and 1 base lay outside the gene matches. Germline V gives CDR1 MNHEY, CDR2 SMNVEV (reference sequence). The CDR3 consists of 13 residues. CDR3 sequence (DNA): TGTGCCAGCAGTTTCAGCGGGACCTACGAGCAGTACTTC. Its translation is CASSFSGTYEQYF.

CDR3 in amino acids: CSVDGPSGSYNEQFF. The CDR3 DNA reads TGCAGCGTTGATGGGCCTAGCGGGAGCTACAATGAGCAGTTCTTC. This chain connects TRBV29-1 to TRBJ2-1; 10 bases match TRBD2. The CDR3 loop spans 15 amino acids. V lost 3 bases and J lost 3; bases outside the gene matches: 5. Germline values: CDR1 SQVTM, CDR2 ANQGSEA.

The rearrangement joins TRBV28 to TRBJ2-1; 15 bases fit TRBD2. The V and J ends lost 7 bases and 7 bases, in that order; junction bases with no gene match: 5. CDR3 length equals 15 residues. Germline V gives CDR1 MDHEN, CDR2 SYDVKM. The CDR3 coding sequence is TGTGCCAGCAAGTGGGGACTAGCGGGAGGAAATGAGCAGTTCTTC. As protein: CASKWGLAGGNEQFF.

This clone came up once. The chain uses TRBV30 and TRBJ2-4; weak D call: TRBD2 (5 bases). Germline V gene data show CDR1 as GTSNPN and CDR2 as SVGIG (reference sequence). The CDR3 length is 13 residues. Trimming pared 0 bases from V and 6 bases from J, leaving 9 bases between. The CDR3: CAWSVTRGNIQYF. The DNA of the CDR3 is TGTGCCTGGAGTGTAACCCGGGGAAACATTCAGTACTTC.

The chain joins TRBV10-2 to TRBJ2-7; 8 bases are shared with TRBD1. Per germline, CDR1 WSHSY and CDR2 SAAADI. The CDR3 spans 17 residues. V gave up 4 bases and J gave up 0 bases; unmatched junction bases: 11. The CDR3 here is CASSGPTDRASSYEQYF. As DNA, the CDR3 is TGCGCCAGCAGTGGACCGACGGACAGGGCCAGCTCCTACGAGCAGTACTTC.

This chain joins TRBV4-3 and TRBJ2-7; perhaps TRBD2 as D (5 bases). This CDR3 region has 14 residues. With 4 bases removed from V and 4 bases from J, the gap between germline ends came to 14 bases. Germline assignment: CDR1 LGHNA and CDR2 YSLEER. CDR3 in amino acids: CASSPQGRSYEQYF. Written as DNA, the CDR3 is TGCGCCAGCAGCCCCCAAGGGAGAAGTTACGAGCAGTACTTC.

J is TRBJ2-2 and V is TRBV2; D not resolved. Trimming removed 3 bases from V and 4 bases from J, with 6 bases in between. CDR3 length equals 13 residues. Per the germline V gene, CDR1 is SNHLY and CDR2 is FYNNEI. CDR3 nucleotide sequence: TGTGCCAGCAGTGAGCAGCGCACCGGGGAGCTGTTTTTT. Protein sequence: CASSEQRTGELFF.

The chain recombines TRBV6-1 with TRBJ1-1; D gene ambiguous. The germline V and J ends were trimmed by 1 base and 5 bases, with 14 bases remaining between them. This CDR3 region has 15 residues. CDR1 is MNHNS and CDR2 is SASEGT in the germline V gene. This chain's CDR3 is CASSEEVRVETEAFF. CDR3 in DNA: TGTGCCAGCAGTGAAGAGGTCCGGGTTGAGACTGAAGCTTTCTTT.

The chain employs TRBV28 and TRBJ2-2, with TRBD1 as a possible D gene (6 bases). The germline V and J ends were trimmed by 6 bases and 1 base, with 12 bases remaining between them. The CDR3 is 15 amino acids. Germline CDR1 and CDR2: MDHEN and SYDVKM. Here the CDR3 reads CASRPTGVNTGELFF. The CDR3 coding sequence is TGTGCCAGCAGGCCGACAGGCGTGAACACCGGGGAGCTGTTTTTT. The full variable domain, its missing parts supplied by reference TRBV28 and TRBJ2-2, is DVKVTQSSRYLVKRTGEKVFLECVQDMDHENMFWYRQDPGLGLRLIYFSYDVKMKEKGDIPEGYSVSREKKERFSLILESASTNQTSMYLCASRPTGVNTGELFFGEGSRLTVL.

The chain links TRBV30 to TRBJ1-2; D may be TRBD1 (6 bases). Germline-derived CDR1 and CDR2 are GTSNPN and SVGIG (reference sequence). Trimming took off 5 bases at V and 0 bases at J, with 13 bases between the two ends. This CDR3 has 14 amino acids. CDR3 amino acids: CAWDQGLANYGYTF. Written as DNA, the CDR3 is TGTGCCTGGGATCAGGGGTTAGCTAACTATGGCTACACCTTC.

The sample holds one count of this clone. The chain links TRBV7-2 to TRBJ2-4; D possibly corresponds to TRBD1 (6 bases). V was clipped by 4 bases and J by 3 bases, with 13 bases between them. The CDR3 covers 15 residues. The germline CDR1 and CDR2 sequences are SGHTA and FQGNSA. The CDR3 sequence: CASSSDSYLKNIQYF. The CDR3 DNA is TGTGCCAGCAGCTCGGACAGCTATCTCAAAAACATTCAGTACTTC.

The chain has TRBV28 and TRBJ1-2, with 7 bases identical to TRBD1. Per the germline V gene, CDR1 is MDHEN and CDR2 is SYDVKM. V shed 8 bases, J shed 0 bases, and the junction held 3 bases outside the gene matches. The CDR3 totals 13 residues. In DNA, the CDR3 is TGTGCCAGCGGACAGGAGACTAACTATGGCTACACCTTC. Amino acids: CASGQETNYGYTF.

In the case of this clone: The same CDR3 is also encoded by other DNA sequences in this sample. This rearrangement joins TRBV27 to TRBJ1-1; 7 nucleotides agree with TRBD1. Per the germline V gene, CDR1 is MNHEY and CDR2 is SMNVEV (reference sequence). The length of the CDR3 is 14 residues. V gave up 5 bases and J gave up 4 bases; unmatched junction bases: 7. CDR3 coding DNA: TGTGCCAGCAGTCAGACAGGGAGCGGCACTGAAGCTTTCTTT. It translates to CASSQTGSGTEAFF.

This chain links TRBV5-1 with TRBJ1-6, with 11 bases fitting TRBD1. The V gene's germline CDR1 is SGHRS and CDR2 YFSETQ. The CDR3 runs 15 residues. After removal of 4 bases from V and 7 bases from J, the junction contained 4 bases not matched to a gene. The CDR3 DNA reads as TGCGCCAGCAGCGACGGACAGGGGGCCAATTCACCCCTCCACTTT. Translation gives CASSDGQGANSPLHF.

The chain is built from TRBV28 and TRBJ1-4; TRBD1 is a possible D gene (5 bases). Trimming left V 5 bases short and J 8 bases short, with 18 bases between. Germline assignment: CDR1 MDHEN and CDR2 SYDVKM. This CDR3 spans 15 amino acids. The CDR3 is CASSPRGGRREKLFF. The DNA of the CDR3 is TGTGCCAGCAGTCCCCGGGGGGGACGTAGAGAAAAACTGTTTTTT.

The chain has TRBV2 and TRBJ2-1; 10 bases agree with TRBD1. With 6 bases clipped from V and 7 bases from J, the junction kept 6 bases outside the gene matches. This CDR3 contains 14 residues. The V gene's germline CDR1 is SNHLY and CDR2 FYNNEI. The CDR3 loop reads CASSLDRGRNEQFF. DNA for the CDR3: TGTGCCAGCAGCCTTGACAGGGGGCGTAATGAGCAGTTCTTC. The full variable domain, in which reference TRBV2 and TRBJ2-1 provide the parts outside the CDR3, is EPEVTQTPSHQVTQMGQEVILRCVPISNHLYFYWYRQILGQKVEFLVSFYNNEISEKSEIFDDQFSVERPDGSNFTLKIRSTKLEDSAMYFCASSLDRGRNEQFFGPGTRLTVL.